This entry concerns a single TCR beta chain. This entry belongs to a study of early T cells in non-severe SARS-CoV-2 infection. TCRdb reanalysed the 5' RACE reads using MiXCR and keeps one entry per CDR3 protein. Here the sample spans about 64,000 distinct CDR3 sequences, 20% being singletons. The ends were cut back, 6 bases at V and 0 bases at J, with 9 bases in the middle. The germline V gene has CDR1 MDHEN and CDR2 SYDVKM. The CDR3 covers 13 residues. The genes are TRBV28 and TRBJ2-7; D is unclear. Here the sequenced sample was whole blood, taken at baseline. The receptor was isolated from an adult who was a healthcare worker with PCR-confirmed SARS-CoV-2 infection or an uninfected control (not recorded which). CDR3 bases: TGTGCCAGCAGCTTCCCCAGCTCCTACGAGCAGTACTTC. This encodes CASSFPSSYEQYF. Full variable domain (remainder filled in from reference TRBV28 and TRBJ2-7): DVKVTQSSRYLVKRTGEKVFLECVQDMDHENMFWYRQDPGLGLRLIYFSYDVKMKEKGDIPEGYSVSREKKERFSLILESASTNQTSMYLCASSFPSSYEQYFGPGTRLTVT.